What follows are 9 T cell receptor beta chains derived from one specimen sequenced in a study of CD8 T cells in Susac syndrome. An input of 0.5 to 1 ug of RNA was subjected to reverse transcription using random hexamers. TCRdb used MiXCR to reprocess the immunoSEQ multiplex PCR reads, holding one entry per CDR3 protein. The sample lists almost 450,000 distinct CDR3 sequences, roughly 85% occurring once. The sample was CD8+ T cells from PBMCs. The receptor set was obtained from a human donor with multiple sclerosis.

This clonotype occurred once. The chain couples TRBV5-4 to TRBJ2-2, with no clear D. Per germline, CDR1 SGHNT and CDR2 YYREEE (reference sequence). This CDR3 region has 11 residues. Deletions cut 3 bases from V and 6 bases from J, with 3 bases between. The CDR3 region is CASSWSGELFF. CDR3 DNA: TGTGCCAGCAGCTGGTCCGGGGAGCTGTTTTTT.

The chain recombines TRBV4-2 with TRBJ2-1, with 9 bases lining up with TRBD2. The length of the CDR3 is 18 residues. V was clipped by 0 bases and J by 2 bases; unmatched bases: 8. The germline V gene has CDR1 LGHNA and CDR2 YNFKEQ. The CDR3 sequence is CASSQDLVAGEPYNEQFF. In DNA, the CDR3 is TGTGCCAGCAGCCAAGATTTGGTAGCGGGGGAGCCCTACAATGAGCAGTTCTTC.

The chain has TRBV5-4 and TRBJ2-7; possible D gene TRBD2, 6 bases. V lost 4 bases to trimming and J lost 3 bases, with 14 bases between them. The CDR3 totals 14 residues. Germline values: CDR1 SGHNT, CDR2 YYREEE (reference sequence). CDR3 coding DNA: TGTGCCAGCAGCGACATTGGGGGGAACTACGAGCAGTACTTC. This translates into CASSDIGGNYEQYF.

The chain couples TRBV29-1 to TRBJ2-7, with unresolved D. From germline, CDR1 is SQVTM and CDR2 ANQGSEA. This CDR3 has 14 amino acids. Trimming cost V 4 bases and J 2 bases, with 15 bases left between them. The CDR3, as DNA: TGCAGCGTTGGAGACGAGACCTCCGCCTACGAGCAGTACTTC. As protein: CSVGDETSAYEQYF.

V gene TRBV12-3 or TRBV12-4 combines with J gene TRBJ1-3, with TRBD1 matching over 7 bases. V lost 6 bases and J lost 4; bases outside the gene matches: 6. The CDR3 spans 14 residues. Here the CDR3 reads CASSFTGDGNTIYF. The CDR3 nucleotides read TGTGCCAGCAGCTTTACAGGGGACGGAAACACCATATATTTT.

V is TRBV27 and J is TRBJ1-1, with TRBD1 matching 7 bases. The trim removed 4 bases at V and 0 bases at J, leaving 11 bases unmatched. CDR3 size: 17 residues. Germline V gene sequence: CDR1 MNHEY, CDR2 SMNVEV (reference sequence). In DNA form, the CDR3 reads TGTGCCAGCAGTTCCCTCAGGACAGGATACATGAACACTGAAGCTTTCTTT. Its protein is CASSSLRTGYMNTEAFF.

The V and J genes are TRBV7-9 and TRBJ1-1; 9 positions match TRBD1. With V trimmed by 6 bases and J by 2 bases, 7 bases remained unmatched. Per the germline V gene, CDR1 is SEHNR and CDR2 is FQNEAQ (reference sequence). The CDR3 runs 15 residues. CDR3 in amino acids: CASRDGTGFNTEAFF. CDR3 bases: TGTGCCAGCAGGGACGGGACAGGGTTTAACACTGAAGCTTTCTTT.

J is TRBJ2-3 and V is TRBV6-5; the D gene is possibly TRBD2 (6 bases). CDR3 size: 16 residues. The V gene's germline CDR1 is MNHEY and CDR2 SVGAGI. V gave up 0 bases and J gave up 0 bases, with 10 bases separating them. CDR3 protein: CASSYSWEASTDTQYF. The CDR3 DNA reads TGTGCCAGCAGTTACTCGTGGGAGGCTAGCACAGATACGCAGTATTTT.

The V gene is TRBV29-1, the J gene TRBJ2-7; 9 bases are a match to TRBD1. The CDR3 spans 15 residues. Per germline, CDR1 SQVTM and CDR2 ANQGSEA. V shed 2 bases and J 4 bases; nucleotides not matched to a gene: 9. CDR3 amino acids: CSVERFGTGKYEQYF. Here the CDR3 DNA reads TGCAGCGTTGAACGTTTCGGGACAGGGAAGTACGAGCAGTACTTC.